The subject of this entry is one T cell receptor (beta chain). Its target is unknown. These data originate in a study of T cell repertoires in cytomegalovirus infection. Study in general: Well-studied HLA-B-restricted epitopes and recently identified HLA-C-restricted epitopes of CMV were both used in the study. An indication of both CMV infection and matching HLA type came from public TCR beta signatures.

One entry per CDR3 protein results from TCRdb running MiXCR on the reads. This table holds hundreds of thousands of distinct CDR3 sequences, about 30% found once. The origin of this receptor is a human donor in good health (CMV status not recorded). Some clones in this sample may be carry-over from other donors' samples. This material consisted of cultured PBMCs, taken from culture after CMV antigen stimulation.

CDR3 DNA sequence: TGTGCCAGCAGGTCGCGGACGGCGCGATTGGCTGAAGCTTTCTTT. It yields the protein CASRSRTARLAEAFF. This chain connects TRBV5-5 to TRBJ1-1, with no clear D. CDR1 is SGHKS and CDR2 is YYEKEE in the germline V gene (reference sequence). The CDR3 has 15 residues. Trimming removed 5 bases at V and 6 bases at J, with 20 bases between.